Detailed here is one TCR beta chain. Its antigen is as yet unknown. The data are from a study of T cell repertoires in cytomegalovirus infection. At the level of the study: CMV infection plus the matching HLA type was flagged by public TCR beta signatures. Points from the study as a whole: Cumulative frequency of public TCR beta families picked out carriers of CMV plus the relevant HLA. HLA-C-restricted CMV-specific TCR beta clonotypes were dominant in the ex vivo response.

MiXCR, run by TCRdb on the reads, gives a single entry per CDR3 protein. Of roughly 500,000 distinct CDR3 sequences in the sample, approximately 16% were seen once. Trimming left V 1 base short and J 0 bases short, with 15 bases between. The CDR3 length is 17 residues. Looked up from germline, CDR1 is MGHRA and CDR2 is YSYEKL. This receptor was taken from a human donor in good health (CMV status not recorded). Some clones in this sample may be carry-over from other donors' samples. Sequencing input: CD8+ T cells from PBMCs. V is TRBV4-1 and J is TRBJ1-2; no definite D call. CDR3 amino acids: CASSQAWRRLTNYGYTF. The CDR3 DNA sequence: TGCGCCAGCAGCCAAGCTTGGCGGCGTCTGACTAACTATGGCTACACCTTC.